The 22 T cell receptor beta chains below come from one sample, sequenced in a study of T cell responses to AZD1222 COVID-19 vaccine (dated by TCRdb to the early 2020s). The time point label on this specimen signifies: baseline before first vaccination. The method behind the library was the immunoSEQ multiplex PCR assay. The immuneACCESS repertoire file appears here via TCRdb, limited to in-frame rearrangements. These files lack a portion of the clones; in checked studies, under half of the deficit traces to unresolved V genes, and the cause of the others is not known. Across this sample there are more than 150,000 clones, with more than 80% seen only once. Jointly, the top ten make up about 6.1% of the sample. Sequences were derived from peripheral blood, sampled on day 0 of AZD1222 vaccination. These receptors all stem from an adult in good health.

This chain uses TRBV19 with TRBJ2-7; no definite D call. CDR1 and CDR2 from the germline V gene are LNHDA and SQIVND (reference sequence). V was pared by 3 bases and J by 0 bases, with 9 bases between. The CDR3 length is 14 residues. In DNA, the CDR3 is TGTGCCAGTAGTATTCCTGGGAACTCCTACGAGCAGTACTTC. As protein: CASSIPGNSYEQYF. Based on the CDR3 plus reference TRBV19 and TRBJ2-7, the full variable domain is DGGITQSPKYLFRKEGQNVTLSCEQNLNHDAMYWYRQDPGQGLRLIYYSQIVNDFQKGDIAEGYSVSREKKESFPLTVTSAQKNPTAFYLCASSIPGNSYEQYFGPGTRLTVT.

The chain carries TRBV3-1 (or the pseudogene TRBV3-2) and TRBJ2-2; 13 nucleotides agree with TRBD2. Trimming took 4 bases from V and 5 from J; bases not matched to a gene: 7. This CDR3 has 17 residues. Germline V gene lookup returns CDR1 LGHDT and CDR2 YNNKEL (reference sequence). CDR3 sequence reads: CASSRGLAGANTGELFF. The CDR3 nucleotides read TGTGCCAGCAGCCGTGGACTAGCGGGGGCCAATACCGGGGAGCTGTTTTTT.

The V and J genes are TRBV9 and TRBJ1-6; D might be TRBD1 (5 bases). The ends were cut back, 6 bases at V and 11 bases at J, with 15 bases in the middle. The length of the CDR3 is 13 residues. Per germline, CDR1 SGDLS and CDR2 YYNGEE. In DNA form, the CDR3 reads TGTGCCAGCACCCCGAATTTGGGGGCACCCCTCCACTTT. Its translation is CASTPNLGAPLHF.

This chain links TRBV5-6 with TRBJ2-7; D is unclear. V lost 4 bases to trimming and J lost 4 bases, with 6 bases between them. Germline CDR1 is SGHDT and CDR2 is YYEEEE. The CDR3 covers 11 residues. CDR3 nucleotides: TGTGCCAGCAGCACAGAATACGAGCAGTACTTC. Protein product: CASSTEYEQYF.

This clone was seen only once. The rearrangement links TRBV11-2 to TRBJ1-6; 8 bases agree with TRBD1. The germline V gene has CDR1 SGHAT and CDR2 FQNNGV. Trimming at V came to 4 bases and at J to 10 bases, leaving 6 bases not matched to a gene. CDR3 length equals 14 residues. Here the CDR3 reads CASSSTGDGSPLHF. The CDR3 region has the DNA TGTGCCAGCAGCTCGACAGGGGACGGATCACCCCTCCACTTT.

For this clone: Other DNA sequences of this sample code for an identical CDR3. The chain uses TRBV3-1 (or the pseudogene TRBV3-2) and TRBJ2-7; no firm D call. The V end was cut by 4 bases, the J end by 3 bases, with 7 bases between. The CDR3 consists of 12 residues. Germline V gene data show CDR1 as LGHDT and CDR2 as YNNKEL (reference sequence). The chain's CDR3 is CASSPGGYEQYF. CDR3 nucleotide sequence: TGTGCCAGCAGCCCTGGCGGCTACGAGCAGTACTTC.

The chain joins TRBV9 to TRBJ2-7; no definite D call. CDR1 is SGDLS, CDR2 YYNGEE, per germline. Trimming cost V 0 bases and J 2 bases, with 9 bases left between them. This CDR3 is built from 14 residues. The CDR3 here is CASSVDLVTYEQYF. CDR3 sequence (DNA): TGTGCCAGCAGCGTAGACCTAGTCACCTACGAGCAGTACTTC.

A word on this clone: At one of its ends the junction is not consistent with the germline gene, which may arise from a read error. V and J are TRBV7-7 and TRBJ2-3; TRBD2 aligns across 9 bases. This CDR3 is built from 15 residues. Germline-derived CDR1 and CDR2 are SSHAT and FNYEAQ (reference sequence). The DNA for the CDR3 is TGTGCTAGCAGTACCGGGACTAGCAGCGCAGATACGCAGTATTTT. Residues: CASSTGTSSADTQYF. The full variable domain, with the rest looked up from reference TRBV7-7 and TRBJ2-3, is GAGVSQSPRYKVTKRGQDVTLRCDPISSHATLYWYQQALGQGPEFLTYFNYEAQPDKSGLPSDRFSAERPEGSISTLTIQRTEQRDSAMYRCASSTGTSSADTQYFGPGTRLTVL.

The chain recombines TRBV5-6 with TRBJ1-6; TRBD1 agrees at 12 bases. CDR3 length equals 16 residues. The germline V gene has CDR1 SGHDT and CDR2 YYEEEE. V was pared by 0 bases and J by 6 bases, with 1 base of the junction left unmatched. The DNA of the CDR3 is TGTGCCAGCAGCTTGGGGGACAGGGGGCTTAATTCACCCCTCCACTTT. The encoded protein is CASSLGDRGLNSPLHF.

The gene calls are TRBV12-5 and TRBJ2-2, with 9 bases fitting TRBD2. Germline CDR1 is LGHNT and CDR2 is FRNRAP. The CDR3 runs to 16 residues. J was trimmed by 3 bases and V by 3 bases; bases with no gene match: 5. DNA of the CDR3: TGTGCTAGTGGTTTTGGGACTAGCCATGACACCGGGGAGCTGTTTTTT. As protein: CASGFGTSHDTGELFF. Variable domain in full (rest from reference TRBV12-5 and TRBJ2-2): DARVTQTPRHKVTEMGQEVTMRCQPILGHNTVFWYRQTMMQGLELLAYFRNRAPLDDSGMPKDRFSAEMPDATLATLKIQPSEPRDSAVYFCASGFGTSHDTGELFFGEGSRLTVL.

The chain couples TRBV28 to TRBJ2-7; D ambiguous. The V gene lost 5 bases and the J gene lost 2 bases, with 13 bases spanning the gap. CDR1 MDHEN and CDR2 SYDVKM come from the germline V gene. The CDR3 sequence is 14 residues long. The CDR3 DNA reads as TGTGCCAGCAGTCCGACTCTAGAAACCTACGAGCAGTACTTC. Protein: CASSPTLETYEQYF.

This clone was counted a few times. J is TRBJ1-6 and V is TRBV30; 7 bases align to TRBD1. The germline CDR1 and CDR2 sequences are GTSNPN and SVGIG (reference sequence). With V trimmed by 7 bases and J by 4 bases, 4 bases remained unmatched. The CDR3 length is 13 residues. The CDR3 reads CAYQQGYNSPLHF. The DNA for the CDR3 is TGTGCCTACCAACAGGGGTATAATTCACCCCTCCACTTT.

This chain connects TRBV2 to TRBJ2-6; D is ambiguous. With 6 bases removed from V and 0 bases from J, the gap between germline ends came to 3 bases. Germline assignment: CDR1 SNHLY and CDR2 FYNNEI. The CDR3 runs to 13 residues. The CDR3 DNA follows: TGTGCCAGCAGAACCTCTGGGGCCAACGTCCTGACTTTC. This encodes CASRTSGANVLTF.

The V gene is TRBV30, the J gene TRBJ1-3; D is undetermined. CDR3 length: 13 residues. Between the trimmed V and J ends, which lost 4 bases and 0 bases, there was a span of 7 bases. Per germline, CDR1 GTSNPN and CDR2 SVGIG (reference sequence). The CDR3 loop reads CAWMTGSGNTIYF. The DNA for the CDR3 is TGTGCCTGGATGACTGGCTCTGGAAACACCATATATTTT.

The V gene is TRBV13, the J gene TRBJ2-5; no firm D call. V lost 5 bases and J 5 bases, leaving 9 bases between the germline ends. This CDR3 contains 12 residues. Germline-derived CDR1 and CDR2 are PRHDT and FYEKMQ (reference sequence). The CDR3 DNA reads as TGTGCCAGCAGCCCCCTGGGGGAGACCCAGTACTTC. It codes for CASSPLGETQYF. Together with reference TRBV13 and TRBJ2-5, the CDR3 gives the full variable domain: AAGVIQSPRHLIKEKRETATLKCYPIPRHDTVYWYQQGPGQDPQFLISFYEKMQSDKGSIPDRFSAQQFSDYHSELNMSSLELGDSALYFCASSPLGETQYFGPGTRLLVL.

The CDR3 region is CASRQLAGALNTGELFF. The CDR3 coding sequence is TGTGCCAGTAGACAACTAGCGGGGGCGCTAAACACCGGGGAGCTGTTTTTT. The chain uses TRBV19 and TRBJ2-2; the match to TRBD2 covers 11 bases. V shed 6 bases and J 2 bases; nucleotides not matched to a gene: 8. Germline loops: CDR1 LNHDA, CDR2 SQIVND (reference sequence). This CDR3 region has 17 residues.

V and J are TRBV3-1 (or the pseudogene TRBV3-2) and TRBJ1-5, with D possibly matching TRBD1 (5 bases). V gave up 4 bases and J gave up 4 bases, with 17 bases separating them. Germline V CDR1 and CDR2: LGHDT, YNNKEL (reference sequence). The CDR3 length is 16 residues. The CDR3 bases are TGTGCCAGCAGCCCGCGTCCGGGGCTGGGGAATCAGCCCCAGCATTTT. It codes for CASSPRPGLGNQPQHF.

This chain connects TRBV7-2 to TRBJ1-5; tentative D call: TRBD1 (6 bases). Looked up from germline, CDR1 is SGHTA and CDR2 is FQGNSA. The CDR3 sequence is 14 residues long. V was trimmed by 5 bases and J by 4 bases, leaving 12 bases between them. The CDR3: CASSLGQSNQPQHF. CDR3 DNA sequence: TGTGCCAGCAGCCTCGGACAGAGTAATCAGCCCCAGCATTTT.

This chain connects TRBV4-3 to TRBJ2-2; 13 nucleotides match TRBD2. Germline CDR1 and CDR2: LGHNA and YSLEER. The CDR3 contains 17 residues. Trimming removed 0 bases from V and 6 bases from J; junction bases left unmatched: 4. The CDR3 nucleotides are TGCGCCAGCAGCCAAGATCCGGGACTAGCGGGATCCGGGGAGCTGTTTTTT. Translated, it gives CASSQDPGLAGSGELFF.

The CDR3 nucleotides read TGTGCCATCAGCCGGGACAGGGGGCAAGTGCAGCCCCAGCATTTT. Protein product: CAISRDRGQVQPQHF. The V and J genes are TRBV10-3 and TRBJ1-5; 12 bases align to TRBD1. The germline CDR1 and CDR2 sequences are ENHRY and SYGVKD. The CDR3 is 15 amino acids. Unmatched junction bases numbered 7, after V lost 6 bases and J lost 7 bases.

V gene TRBV18 combines with J gene TRBJ2-7, with D possibly TRBD1 on 6 matching bases. Trimming took 3 bases from V and 5 from J, leaving 14 bases between them. CDR3 size: 14 residues. From germline, CDR1 is KGHSH and CDR2 LQKENI. Here the CDR3 DNA reads TGTGCCAGCTCACCGCAGAACAGGGTCGACGAGCAGTACTTC. Translating it yields CASSPQNRVDEQYF. The variable domain in full, with the rest retrieved from reference TRBV18 and TRBJ2-7, is NAGVMQNPRHLVRRRGQEARLRCSPMKGHSHVYWYRQLPEEGLKFMVYLQKENIIDESGMPKERFSAEFPKEGPSILRIQQVVRGDSAAYFCASSPQNRVDEQYFGPGTRLTVT.

V and J are TRBV10-3 and TRBJ1-1; 8 bases map to TRBD1. Germline lookup yields CDR1 ENHRY and CDR2 SYGVKD. The V gene end was trimmed by 8 bases and the J gene end by 4 bases; junction bases not matched to a gene: 15. The CDR3 runs 16 residues. CDR3 region: CAIHSSQGAGSTEAFF. CDR3 DNA sequence: TGTGCCATCCACTCGAGCCAGGGGGCAGGGAGCACTGAAGCTTTCTTT.